This TCR beta chain was captured in a study of cytomegalovirus exposure and HLA in healthy donors. Overall study findings and caveats: It was assumed in the presence/absence analyses that sequencing depth was roughly uniform across donors. The study carried out a later analysis of TCR beta sequences. It associated some 17,000 of them with specific HLA alleles at a false discovery rate of 0.05.

On this clone itself: Its matching antigen is unknown.

There were likely unrecorded immune exposures, though donors were nominally healthy when sampled. CDR1 and CDR2 from the germline V gene are MNHNS and SASEGT. V lost 3 bases, J lost 7 bases, and 10 bases lay in between. CDR3 length equals 13 residues. Both 60 Vbeta primers and 13 Jbeta primers went into the PCR. Assay: immunoSEQ multiplex PCR; the TCRdb copy retains only in-frame clones and omits some. The sample totals 100,000 to 150,000 clones. This sequence was found in a man between 18 and 29 years old in good health and CMV-seronegative. The rearrangement uses TRBV6-1 and TRBJ1-5; D might be TRBD1 (6 bases). The sample consisted of PBMCs. The CDR3 reads CASSERQVQPQHF. As DNA, the CDR3 is TGTGCCAGCAGTGAGCGACAGGTCCAGCCCCAGCATTTT.